This TCR beta chain was sequenced during a study of OX40 agonist ivuxolimab in advanced cancers. The germline CDR1 and CDR2 sequences are DFQATT and SNEGSKA (reference sequence). Trimming shortened V by 8 bases and J by 9 bases, and 17 bases separated the two germline ends. This CDR3 spans 11 amino acids. Study observations and caveats: Relatively little clonal expansion, among the lowest observed, appeared in partial responders at 0.1-3.0 mg/kg. Both CD4+ and CD8+ T cell populations in blood had undergone clonal expansion by week 6 at 0.1 to 3.0 mg/kg. Nonresponders, in some cases, also had low normalized T-cell clonal expansion.

The table came from immunoSEQ multiplex PCR; TCRdb's copy has only in-frame clones and leaves some out. The sample records approximately 47,000 clones, approximately 78% being singletons. In its sample, this clone was seen once. The antigen is unknown. The clonotype comes from an adult with an advanced solid tumor such as melanoma, head and neck, liver or kidney cancer. V is TRBV20-1 and J is TRBJ2-7; D unresolved. The starting material was CD4+ or CD8+ T cells sorted from blood, obtained in a trial of the OX40 agonist ivuxolimab. DNA for the CDR3: TGCAGTATTCCTTCACGGGCAGGGCAGTACTTC. Encoded protein: CSIPSRAGQYF.